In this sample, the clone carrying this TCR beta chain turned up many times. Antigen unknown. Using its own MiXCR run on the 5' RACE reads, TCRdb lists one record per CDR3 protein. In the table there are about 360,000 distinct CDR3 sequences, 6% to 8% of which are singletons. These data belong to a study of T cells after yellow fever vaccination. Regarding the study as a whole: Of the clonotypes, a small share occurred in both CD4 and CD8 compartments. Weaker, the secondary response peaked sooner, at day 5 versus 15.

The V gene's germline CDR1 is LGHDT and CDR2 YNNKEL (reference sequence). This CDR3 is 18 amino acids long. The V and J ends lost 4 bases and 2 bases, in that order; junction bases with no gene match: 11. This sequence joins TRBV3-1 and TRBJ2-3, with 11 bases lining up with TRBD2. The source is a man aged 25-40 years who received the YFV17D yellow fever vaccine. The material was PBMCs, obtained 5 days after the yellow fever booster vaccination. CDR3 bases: TGTGCCAGCAGCCCAGGACTTCCGACTAGCGGGGACACAGATACGCAGTATTTT. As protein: CASSPGLPTSGDTDTQYF.